The 6 T cell receptor beta chains in this list originate from one sample, sequenced in a study of cytomegalovirus exposure and HLA in healthy donors. Using immunoSEQ multiplex PCR, the repertoire was profiled, and TCRdb retains in-frame clones only, with some absent. The sample shows approximately 62,000 clones, roughly nine tenths of them seen only once. The specimen was PBMCs. The receptors were sampled from a woman in her late teens or twenties in good health and CMV-seronegative.

The chain recombines TRBV11-2 with TRBJ2-1; D is uncertain. In germline, CDR1 is SGHAT, CDR2 FQNNGV. Between the trimmed V and J ends, which lost 2 bases and 5 bases, there was a span of 13 bases. This CDR3 spans 15 amino acids. The CDR3 DNA follows: TGTGCCAGCAGCTTACCCGTGGGCATGGACAATGAGCAGTTCTTC. Translated, it gives CASSLPVGMDNEQFF.

V is TRBV15 and J is TRBJ1-1; 9 bases match TRBD1. Germline V gives CDR1 LNHNV, CDR2 YYDKDF (reference sequence). The CDR3 loop spans 19 amino acids. V lost 3 bases and J lost 0; bases outside the gene matches: 14. For the CDR3, the DNA is TGTGCCACCAGCAGTCCGGGAGGGACAGGGCAGTTCATGAACACTGAAGCTTTCTTT. Translated: CATSSPGGTGQFMNTEAFF.

The chain has TRBV10-3 and TRBJ2-2, with 8 bases identical to TRBD1. Germline trimming cut 4 bases from V and 5 bases from J; bases unmatched to any gene: 6. Germline V gene sequence: CDR1 ENHRY, CDR2 SYGVKD. The CDR3 has 15 residues. CDR3 coding DNA: TGTGCCATCAGTGTCGGACAGGGAGGAACCGGGGAGCTGTTTTTT. This encodes CAISVGQGGTGELFF.

CDR3 nucleotide sequence: TGTGCCATCACGGAGTATAGCAATCAGCCCCAGCATTTT. Its protein is CAITEYSNQPQHF. The chain employs TRBV10-3 and TRBJ1-5, with no clear D. V was trimmed by 7 bases and J by 0 bases, leaving 7 bases between them. Per germline, CDR1 ENHRY and CDR2 SYGVKD. The CDR3 runs to 13 residues.

This clone was seen once. V gene TRBV9 combines with J gene TRBJ2-1; 11 positions agree with TRBD2. J was trimmed by 9 bases and V by 0 bases; bases with no gene match: 2. The CDR3 is 14 residues long. Per the germline V gene, CDR1 is SGDLS and CDR2 is YYNGEE. For the CDR3, the DNA is TGTGCCAGCAGCGTAGGGCTAGCGGGAGGTGAGCAGTTCTTC. Encoded protein: CASSVGLAGGEQFF.

On this clone: Other DNA sequences from this sample encode an identical CDR3 as well. The chain links TRBV4-1 to TRBJ1-5; D is perhaps TRBD1 (5 bases). The CDR3 totals 14 residues. The V end lost 1 base, the J end lost 5 bases, and 9 bases lay between the germline ends. The germline V gene encodes CDR1 MGHRA and CDR2 YSYEKL. The CDR3 sequence: CASSQGRGDQPQHF. CDR3 in DNA: TGCGCCAGCAGCCAAGGACGGGGGGATCAGCCCCAGCATTTT.